Shown below are 6 T cell receptor beta chains from a single sample sequenced in a study of T cell changes during pregnancy in multiple sclerosis. The data were produced by immunoSEQ multiplex PCR, yet TCRdb's version contains in-frame clones alone and is incomplete. The repertoire holds over 100,000 clones, with 92% as singletons. This specimen consisted of peripheral blood, obtained in the third trimester of pregnancy. These receptors were obtained from a female donor with multiple sclerosis, enrolled in a pregnancy study.

This chain links TRBV6-5 with TRBJ1-2; D is undetermined. The CDR3 consists of 13 residues. Germline CDR1 MNHEY, CDR2 SVGAGI. The germline V and J ends were trimmed by 4 bases and 3 bases, with 9 bases remaining between them. In nucleotides, the CDR3 is TGTGCCAGCAGTTTTAGCTGGGACTATGGCTACACCTTC. As protein: CASSFSWDYGYTF.

The chain is built from TRBV5-1 and TRBJ2-5; 7 bases fit TRBD2. The CDR3 is 16 amino acids. Per the germline V gene, CDR1 is SGHRS and CDR2 is YFSETQ. V lost 0 bases to trimming and J lost 1 base; unmatched junction nucleotides: 6. CDR3 residues: CASSLAAASGQETQYF. In nucleotides, the CDR3 is TGCGCCAGCAGCTTGGCCGCGGCTAGCGGCCAAGAGACCCAGTACTTC.

The chain is built from TRBV2 and TRBJ1-2; possibly TRBD1 for D (6 bases). The V and J ends lost 4 bases and 2 bases respectively, with 14 bases between them. The CDR3 is made up of 15 amino acids. Germline V gene data show CDR1 as SNHLY and CDR2 as FYNNEI. CDR3 protein: CASSGAGTTNYGYTF. The CDR3 DNA reads as TGTGCCAGCAGTGGAGCCGGGACAACCAACTATGGCTACACCTTC.

The chain links TRBV9 to TRBJ2-1, with TRBD1 identical over 7 bases. J gave up 7 bases and V 3 bases, and 10 bases lay outside the gene matches. Looked up from germline, CDR1 is SGDLS and CDR2 is YYNGEE. This CDR3 has 15 amino acids. CDR3: CASSEGQSVGNEQFF. The DNA of the CDR3 is TGTGCCAGCAGCGAGGGACAGTCCGTAGGGAATGAGCAGTTCTTC.

The chain couples TRBV28 to TRBJ1-2; D is possibly TRBD1 (5 bases). The V end lost 7 bases, the J end lost 5 bases, and 17 bases lay between the germline ends. CDR1 is MDHEN, CDR2 SYDVKM, per germline. There are 14 residues in the CDR3. The CDR3 nucleotides are TGTGCCAGCACCCCCCTGGACACTCGTTATGGCTACACCTTC. As protein: CASTPLDTRYGYTF.

This chain links TRBV6-1 with TRBJ1-2, with 7 bases lining up with TRBD1. V shed 4 bases and J 3 bases; nucleotides not matched to a gene: 2. This CDR3 comprises 13 residues. Per germline, CDR1 MNHNS and CDR2 SASEGT. Here the CDR3 DNA reads TGTGCCAGCAGTGTCGACAGGGACTATGGCTACACCTTC. It translates to CASSVDRDYGYTF.